A single TCR beta chain is shown here with its context. The data belong to a study of T cell changes during pregnancy in multiple sclerosis. Sequencing was performed with immunoSEQ multiplex PCR; in TCRdb, only in-frame clones are kept and a portion is missing. This sample carries under 75,000 clones, around 92% of them seen once, and the ten largest clones take under 3%. The sample in question was peripheral blood, obtained in the first trimester of pregnancy. The source of this sequence is a female donor with multiple sclerosis, enrolled in a pregnancy study.

In nucleotides, the CDR3 is TGTGCCAGCAGTACCGGGACTAGCGGGACTTACTACGAGCAGTACTTC. It translates to CASSTGTSGTYYEQYF. V usage is TRBV28 and J usage is TRBJ2-7; 13 positions agree with TRBD2. In germline, CDR1 is MDHEN, CDR2 SYDVKM. With 5 bases clipped from V and 3 bases from J, the junction kept 7 bases outside the gene matches. This CDR3 region has 16 residues.